This entry lists 22 T cell receptor beta chains sequenced from one sample in a study of control samples from healthy donors and cancer patients. Sequencing was performed with immunoSEQ multiplex PCR; in TCRdb, only in-frame clones are kept and a portion is missing. The sample gives more than 95,000 clones, 87% of which show up once; about 1.8% is in the top ten. Input material: blood. The receptors were sampled from a man younger than 35 in good health.

Here the CDR3 reads CASSWTSDSYEQYF. DNA of the CDR3: TGTGCCAGCAGTTGGACTAGCGACTCCTACGAGCAGTACTTC. The chain joins TRBV6-5 to TRBJ2-7; 9 nucleotides match TRBD2. V gave up 4 bases and J gave up 0 bases; unmatched junction bases: 1. Germline V gives CDR1 MNHEY, CDR2 SVGAGI. CDR3 length equals 14 residues.

J is TRBJ2-7 and V is TRBV5-1; TRBD2 aligns across 14 bases. Per germline, CDR1 SGHRS and CDR2 YFSETQ. J gave up 0 bases and V 4 bases, and 15 bases lay outside the gene matches. This CDR3 spans 20 amino acids. The CDR3 is CASSAKPGLAGVRISYEQYF. The CDR3 bases are TGCGCCAGCAGCGCAAAACCGGGACTAGCGGGAGTCCGGATCTCCTACGAGCAGTACTTC. Together with reference TRBV5-1 and TRBJ2-7, the CDR3 gives the full variable domain: KAGVTQTPRYLIKTRGQQVTLSCSPISGHRSVSWYQQTPGQGLQFLFEYFSETQRNKGNFPGRFSGRQFSNSRSEMNVSTLELGDSALYLCASSAKPGLAGVRISYEQYFGPGTRLTVT.

J is TRBJ2-3 and V is TRBV28; TRBD2 aligns across 13 bases. The CDR3 extends over 15 amino acids. V shed 3 bases, J shed 5 bases, and the junction held 2 bases outside the gene matches. CDR1 and CDR2 (germline): MDHEN, SYDVKM. CDR3 nucleotides: TGTGCCAGCAGTTTCGGACTAGCGGGAGTAGATACGCAGTATTTT. Its translation is CASSFGLAGVDTQYF.

As concerns this clone: Other DNA sequences within the sample encode an identical CDR3. This chain uses TRBV18 with TRBJ1-4; D not certain. Germline loops: CDR1 KGHSH, CDR2 LQKENI. This CDR3 spans 12 amino acids. V lost 1 base, J lost 8 bases, and 5 bases lay in between. CDR3 in DNA: TGTGCCAGCTCACCACGCGGGGAAAAACTGTTTTTT. It yields the protein CASSPRGEKLFF.

The chain joins TRBV19 to TRBJ2-3, with 8 bases aligning to TRBD1. Looked up from germline, CDR1 is LNHDA and CDR2 is SQIVND (reference sequence). The CDR3 totals 16 residues. V was clipped by 9 bases and J by 0 bases; unmatched bases: 11. CDR3 protein: CASRKPGGLSTDTQYF. The CDR3 DNA reads as TGTGCCAGCCGAAAACCAGGGGGCCTCAGCACAGATACGCAGTATTTT.

This clone was counted at least ten times. V gene TRBV2 combines with J gene TRBJ2-2, with TRBD2 identical over 8 bases. This CDR3 has 13 residues. V was clipped by 6 bases and J by 11 bases; unmatched bases: 8. Germline lookup yields CDR1 SNHLY and CDR2 FYNNEI. DNA of the CDR3: TGTGCCAGCAGAAGTAGCGGGGTGGGAGAGCTGTTTTTT. Residues: CASRSSGVGELFF.

J is TRBJ2-1 and V is TRBV11-3; no definite D call. The CDR3 sequence is 12 residues long. Germline CDR1 reads SGHNT; CDR2 reads YENEEA. Trimming pared 3 bases from V and 9 bases from J, leaving 9 bases between. The CDR3 is CASSLRYSEQFF. The CDR3 bases are TGTGCCAGCAGCTTGCGATACTCTGAGCAGTTCTTC.

The chain is built from TRBV7-4 and TRBJ2-5; D unresolved. The CDR3 runs to 16 residues. Germline V gene sequence: CDR1 SGHVT, CDR2 SQSDAQ. V was shortened by 5 bases and J by 1 base, with 17 bases between the two germline ends. The CDR3 reads CASSPPLEHLQETQYF. In DNA, the CDR3 is TGTGCCAGCAGCCCCCCCCTCGAACATCTCCAAGAGACCCAGTACTTC.

The gene calls are TRBV11-2 and TRBJ1-1; tentative D call: TRBD1 (6 bases). V shed 5 bases and J shed 5 bases, with 15 bases lying between them. CDR3 length: 14 residues. Per the germline V gene, CDR1 is SGHAT and CDR2 is FQNNGV. The CDR3 sequence: CASSQQGRGTEAFF. DNA for the CDR3: TGTGCCAGCAGCCAACAGGGTAGGGGAACTGAAGCTTTCTTT.

The sample holds one count of this clone. This chain uses TRBV6-4 with TRBJ2-1, with unresolved D. CDR3 length: 15 amino acids. Germline CDR1 reads MRHNA; CDR2 reads SNTAGT. The germline V and J ends were trimmed by 5 bases and 0 bases, with 11 bases remaining between them. CDR3 sequence (DNA): TGTGCCAGCAGTACGACGGCGAGCTCCTACAATGAGCAGTTCTTC. Protein product: CASSTTASSYNEQFF.

The V and J genes are TRBV28 and TRBJ1-1, with TRBD1 as a possible D gene (5 bases). CDR1 MDHEN and CDR2 SYDVKM come from the germline V gene. V was trimmed by 6 bases and J by 8 bases, leaving 19 bases between them. This CDR3 is 14 amino acids long. In DNA form, the CDR3 reads TGTGCCAGCAGGGGAAGAACAGGCCCAGGGGAAGCTTTCTTT. Translation: CASRGRTGPGEAFF.

This clone was seen a single time. The chain joins TRBV5-6 to TRBJ2-1; D perhaps matches TRBD2 (7 bases). The CDR3 extends over 15 amino acids. Trimming removed 0 bases at V and 2 bases at J, with 9 bases between. CDR1 is SGHDT, CDR2 YYEEEE, per germline. The CDR3 region has the DNA TGTGCCAGCAGCTTGGGCGGGGGCGCCTACAATGAGCAGTTCTTC. This translates into CASSLGGGAYNEQFF. The variable domain in full, completed from reference TRBV5-6 and TRBJ2-1, reads DAGVTQSPTHLIKTRGQQVTLRCSPKSGHDTVSWYQQALGQGPQFIFQYYEEEERQRGNFPDRFSGHQFPNYSSELNVNALLLGDSALYLCASSLGGGAYNEQFFGPGTRLTVL.

CDR3 coding DNA: TGTGCCAGCAGCTTAGCGGGAGGGCCAGTAAGGGGTGAGCAGTTCTTC. Its protein is CASSLAGGPVRGEQFF. The rearrangement joins TRBV14 to TRBJ2-1; 11 bases map to TRBD2. The V segment lost 5 bases and the J segment 9 bases; nucleotides outside the gene matches: 12. CDR1 is SGHDN, CDR2 FVKESK, per germline. The CDR3 is 16 amino acids.

V gene TRBV7-9 combines with J gene TRBJ2-4; TRBD1 might be the D (5 bases). CDR3 length: 13 amino acids. Germline-derived CDR1 and CDR2 are SEHNR and FQNEAQ (reference sequence). The V end was cut by 5 bases, the J end by 4 bases, with 9 bases between. The CDR3 bases are TGTGCCAGCAGCGTAAGACAGAAAAACATTCAGTACTTC. Translating it yields CASSVRQKNIQYF.

This chain joins TRBV3-1 (or the pseudogene TRBV3-2) and TRBJ2-1; D is unclear. With 4 bases removed from V and 6 bases from J, the gap between germline ends came to 16 bases. CDR1 and CDR2 (germline): LGHDT, YNNKEL (reference sequence). The CDR3 is 15 residues long. The CDR3 region has the DNA TGTGCCAGCAGCCGGACCGGGTTGAGAATCAATGAGCAGTTCTTC. Its translation: CASSRTGLRINEQFF.

The chain employs TRBV29-1 and TRBJ1-6; weak D call: TRBD1 (6 bases). V was clipped by 5 bases and J by 3 bases, with 11 bases between them. Germline-derived CDR1 and CDR2 are SQVTM and ANQGSEA. The CDR3 runs to 14 residues. The CDR3 reads CSVMKDSYNSPLHF. CDR3 in DNA: TGCAGCGTTATGAAGGACAGCTATAATTCACCCCTCCACTTT.

This clone has just a few counts. The chain links TRBV27 to TRBJ1-2, with TRBD1 matching over 9 bases. V lost 5 bases and J lost 8; bases outside the gene matches: 15. The CDR3 covers 16 residues. Germline loops: CDR1 MNHEY, CDR2 SMNVEV (reference sequence). CDR3 loop: CASSPGTGKGSRGYTF. The CDR3 DNA reads TGTGCCAGCAGTCCCGGGACAGGGAAGGGGTCGAGGGGCTACACCTTC.

This clone appeared a few times. The CDR3 coding sequence is TGTGCCTGGAGCCGGGACTGGCTAGGCTACACCTTC. Its translation: CAWSRDWLGYTF. The chain employs TRBV30 and TRBJ1-2, with D perhaps matching TRBD1 (5 bases). V lost 3 bases and J 8 bases, leaving 13 bases between the germline ends. Germline CDR1 reads GTSNPN; CDR2 reads SVGIG (reference sequence). The CDR3 is made up of 12 amino acids.

The chain combines TRBV9 with TRBJ2-7; TRBD2 might be the D (6 bases). This CDR3 has 15 amino acids. Per the germline V gene, CDR1 is SGDLS and CDR2 is YYNGEE. With 0 bases removed from V and 0 bases from J, the gap between germline ends came to 10 bases. DNA for the CDR3: TGTGCCAGCAGCGTAGGGGACTTGCGCTCCTACGAGCAGTACTTC. This sequence encodes CASSVGDLRSYEQYF. Based on the CDR3 plus reference TRBV9 and TRBJ2-7, the full variable domain is DSGVTQTPKHLITATGQRVTLRCSPRSGDLSVYWYQQSLDQGLQFLIQYYNGEERAKGNILERFSAQQFPDLHSELNLSSLELGDSALYFCASSVGDLRSYEQYFGPGTRLTVT.

The chain links TRBV28 to TRBJ1-3; 8 bases fit TRBD1. Looked up from germline, CDR1 is MDHEN and CDR2 is SYDVKM. The CDR3 loop spans 14 amino acids. V trimming: 5 bases; J trimming: 2 bases; junction bases outside the gene matches: 2. The CDR3 loop reads CASSGQGPGNTIYF. The DNA of the CDR3 is TGTGCCAGCAGTGGACAGGGACCTGGAAACACCATATATTTT.

The rearrangement links TRBV10-1 to TRBJ2-2; tentative D call: TRBD1 (5 bases). CDR1 is WNHNN, CDR2 SYGVQD, per germline (reference sequence). V was shortened by 7 bases and J by 5 bases, with 14 bases between the two germline ends. CDR3 length equals 14 residues. Here the CDR3 DNA reads TGCGCCAGCACCGAAGACAGAGCGACCGGGGAGCTGTTTTTT. Translated, it gives CASTEDRATGELFF.

The genes are TRBV7-6 and TRBJ2-7; 11 nucleotides agree with TRBD2. Germline loops: CDR1 SGHVS, CDR2 FNYEAQ. The V gene end was trimmed by 1 base and the J gene end by 0 bases; junction bases not matched to a gene: 2. The CDR3 length is 16 residues. The CDR3 region has the DNA TGTGCCAGCAGCTTAGAAACTAGCGGGAGCTCCTACGAGCAGTACTTC. It encodes CASSLETSGSSYEQYF. The full variable domain, with the rest looked up from reference TRBV7-6 and TRBJ2-7, is GAGVSQSPRYKVTKRGQDVALRCDPISGHVSLYWYRQALGQGPEFLTYFNYEAQQDKSGLPNDRFSAERPEGSISTLTIQRTEQRDSAMYRCASSLETSGSSYEQYFGPGTRLTVT.